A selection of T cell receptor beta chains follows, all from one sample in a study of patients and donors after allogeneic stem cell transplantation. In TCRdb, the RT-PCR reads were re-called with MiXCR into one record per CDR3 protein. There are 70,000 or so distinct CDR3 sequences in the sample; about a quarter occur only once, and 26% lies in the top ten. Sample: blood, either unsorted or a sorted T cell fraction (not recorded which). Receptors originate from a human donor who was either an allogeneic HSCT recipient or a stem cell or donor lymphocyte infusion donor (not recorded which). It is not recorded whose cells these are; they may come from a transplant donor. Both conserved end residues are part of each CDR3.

cdr3_aa: CASSLVGDSKETQYF
j_call: TRBJ2-5
v_call: TRBV5-1

cdr3_aa: CASSYGGGGSYNEQFF
j_call: TRBJ2-1
v_call: TRBV6-6

cdr3_aa: CASSLPGTIQETQYF
j_call: TRBJ2-5
v_call: TRBV7-9

cdr3_aa: CASSLVSVYNEQFF
j_call: TRBJ2-1
v_call: TRBV12-3/TRBV12-4

cdr3_aa: CASSYVDTQYF
j_call: TRBJ2-3
v_call: TRBV6-5

cdr3_aa: CSATRGGSYNEQFF
j_call: TRBJ2-1
v_call: TRBV29-1

cdr3_aa: CASRPLGIFPGTGELFF
j_call: TRBJ2-2
v_call: TRBV2

cdr3_aa: CASSQSGARGELFF
j_call: TRBJ2-2
v_call: TRBV3-1

cdr3_aa: CSVLDTYEQYF
j_call: TRBJ2-7
v_call: TRBV29-1

cdr3_aa: CSVERVGMNTEAFF
j_call: TRBJ1-1
v_call: TRBV29-1

cdr3_aa: CASSVTAEGYGEAFF
j_call: TRBJ1-1
v_call: TRBV9

cdr3_aa: CASSEGWNTEAFF
j_call: TRBJ1-1
v_call: TRBV6-4

cdr3_aa: CASSFWRTAYTF
j_call: TRBJ1-2
v_call: TRBV12-3/TRBV12-4

cdr3_aa: CASSLRSLGNSPLHF
j_call: TRBJ1-6
v_call: TRBV7-8

cdr3_aa: CASSPGQGRPANYGYTF
j_call: TRBJ1-2
v_call: TRBV5-5

cdr3_aa: CASSLGLAPRPYEQYF
j_call: TRBJ2-7
v_call: TRBV5-1

cdr3_aa: CASSSGYQALLNSPLHF
j_call: TRBJ1-6
v_call: TRBV11-2

cdr3_aa: CSARDHGFNEKLFF
j_call: TRBJ1-4
v_call: TRBV20-1

cdr3_aa: CASSYPSEAFF
j_call: TRBJ1-1
v_call: TRBV6-2/TRBV6-3

cdr3_aa: CASSMDRVSNQPQHF
j_call: TRBJ1-5
v_call: TRBV19

cdr3_aa: CASSYVGGPNEQFF
j_call: TRBJ2-1
v_call: TRBV6-5

cdr3_aa: CASSVGEYSSSSNYGYTF
j_call: TRBJ1-2
v_call: TRBV9

cdr3_aa: CASSLERAGYTF
j_call: TRBJ1-2
v_call: TRBV6-6

cdr3_aa: CASSLEGPVSGDTQYF
j_call: TRBJ2-3
v_call: TRBV5-1

cdr3_aa: CASSLRDGRYEQYF
j_call: TRBJ2-7
v_call: TRBV7-9

cdr3_aa: CAWSVQGEKLFF
j_call: TRBJ1-4
v_call: TRBV30

cdr3_aa: CSAGTGINYGYTF
j_call: TRBJ1-2
v_call: TRBV29-1

cdr3_aa: CASSLEYTDTQYF
j_call: TRBJ2-3
v_call: TRBV7-7

cdr3_aa: CASDPHSGTCSYEQYF
j_call: TRBJ2-7
v_call: TRBV21-1

cdr3_aa: CSVEHLGYLNTEAFF
j_call: TRBJ1-1
v_call: TRBV29-1

cdr3_aa: CASSRGAGHPLYEQYF
j_call: TRBJ2-7
v_call: TRBV12-3/TRBV12-4

cdr3_aa: CASSISWGIYGYTF
j_call: TRBJ1-2
v_call: TRBV19

cdr3_aa: CASSFEAGGPYNEQFF
j_call: TRBJ2-1
v_call: TRBV5-4

cdr3_aa: CSVDDGEKLFF
j_call: TRBJ1-4
v_call: TRBV29-1

cdr3_aa: CASSFGDRGNTGELFF
j_call: TRBJ2-2
v_call: TRBV5-6

cdr3_aa: CASSQELTQYNEQFF
j_call: TRBJ2-1
v_call: TRBV4-3

cdr3_aa: CASSSGDRPFGEQYF
j_call: TRBJ2-7
v_call: TRBV7-9

cdr3_aa: CSATIKGAGPVTEQYF
j_call: TRBJ2-7
v_call: TRBV20-1

cdr3_aa: CASSTGQGFYEQYF
j_call: TRBJ2-7
v_call: TRBV27

cdr3_aa: CASTITQGGRDTQYF
j_call: TRBJ2-3
v_call: TRBV27